The table lists the clone carrying this T cell receptor (beta chain) with a few counts. This specimen comes from a study of OX40 agonist ivuxolimab in advanced cancers. CDR3 length: 16 amino acids. Losses at the gene ends were 3 bases for V and 4 bases for J; bases not matched to a gene: 6. In germline, CDR1 is ENHRY, CDR2 SYGVKD. Assay: immunoSEQ multiplex PCR; the TCRdb copy retains only in-frame clones and omits some. The sample comprises some 71,000 clones, about four fifths of which are singletons, and less than 0.9% rests with the top ten. The rearrangement uses TRBV10-3 and TRBJ1-5; TRBD1 matches 10 bases. The receptor comes from an adult with an advanced solid tumor such as melanoma, head and neck, liver or kidney cancer. The sequencing here drew on CD4+ or CD8+ T cells sorted from blood, taken in a trial of the OX40 agonist ivuxolimab. The CDR3 DNA reads as TGTGCCATCAGTGACCGGGACAGGGGCGTTAATCAGCCCCAGCATTTT. Its protein product is CAISDRDRGVNQPQHF.